Presented here are 4 T cell receptor beta chains from one specimen sequenced in a study of OX40 agonist ivuxolimab in advanced cancers. The assay was immunoSEQ multiplex PCR, and TCRdb's table has in-frame clones only and misses some. The table has tens of thousands of clones, roughly 90% seen once. The sample was CD4+ or CD8+ T cells sorted from blood, taken in a trial of the OX40 agonist ivuxolimab. The receptor set was obtained from an adult with an advanced solid tumor such as melanoma, head and neck, liver or kidney cancer.

This clone was seen once. CDR3 region: CASSQEHGASREQYF. The CDR3 DNA reads TGCGCCAGCAGCCAAGAACATGGTGCCTCTCGTGAGCAGTACTTC. This chain joins TRBV4-1 and TRBJ2-7, with no clear D. Trimming removed 0 bases at V and 7 bases at J, with 16 bases between. This CDR3 contains 15 residues. Germline lookup yields CDR1 MGHRA and CDR2 YSYEKL.

This clone was detected a few times. The chain uses TRBV29-1 and TRBJ1-1; the match to TRBD1 covers 7 bases. V trimming: 7 bases; J trimming: 0 bases; junction bases outside the gene matches: 2. The germline gives CDR1 SQVTM, CDR2 ANQGSEA. The CDR3 spans 12 residues. The CDR3 region has the DNA TGCAGCGAGGGACAGCTGAACACTGAAGCTTTCTTT. This encodes CSEGQLNTEAFF.

V is TRBV19 and J is TRBJ1-3; D is unresolved. Germline V gene data show CDR1 as LNHDA and CDR2 as SQIVND (reference sequence). There are 15 residues in the CDR3. Trimming shortened V by 6 bases and J by 4 bases, and 16 bases separated the two germline ends. DNA of the CDR3: TGTGCCAGTAGCCTGACGGAGAAAGGCGGAAACACCATATATTTT. It translates to CASSLTEKGGNTIYF.

A few counts support this clone. V usage is TRBV11-1 and J usage is TRBJ2-2, with 13 bases identical to TRBD2. Trimming cost V 0 bases and J 2 bases; bases outside gene matches: 3. The CDR3 has 18 residues. Germline CDR1 SGHAT, CDR2 FQDESV (reference sequence). The CDR3 coding sequence is TGTGCCAGCAGCTTAGCGAGGGGACTAGCGGGAAACACCGGGGAGCTGTTTTTT. Protein product: CASSLARGLAGNTGELFF.